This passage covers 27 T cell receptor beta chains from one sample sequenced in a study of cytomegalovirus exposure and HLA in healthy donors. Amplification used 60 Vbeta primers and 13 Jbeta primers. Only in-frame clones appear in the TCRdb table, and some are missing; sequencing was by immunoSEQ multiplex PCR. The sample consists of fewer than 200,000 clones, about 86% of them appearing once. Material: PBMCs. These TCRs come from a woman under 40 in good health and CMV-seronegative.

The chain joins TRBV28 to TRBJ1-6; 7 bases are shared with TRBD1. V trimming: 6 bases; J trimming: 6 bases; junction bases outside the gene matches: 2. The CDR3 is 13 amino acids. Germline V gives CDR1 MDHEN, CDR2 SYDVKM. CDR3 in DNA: TGTGCCAGCAGGGGACAGCCTAATTCACCCCTCCACTTT. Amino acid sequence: CASRGQPNSPLHF.

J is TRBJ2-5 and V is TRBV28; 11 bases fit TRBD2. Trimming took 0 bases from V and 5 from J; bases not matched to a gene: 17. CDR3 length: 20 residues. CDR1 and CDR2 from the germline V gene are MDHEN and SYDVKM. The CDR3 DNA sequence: TGTGCCAGCAGTTTATGGACTAGCGGGACCCTATTCTTGATCTGGGAGACCCAGTACTTC. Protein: CASSLWTSGTLFLIWETQYF.

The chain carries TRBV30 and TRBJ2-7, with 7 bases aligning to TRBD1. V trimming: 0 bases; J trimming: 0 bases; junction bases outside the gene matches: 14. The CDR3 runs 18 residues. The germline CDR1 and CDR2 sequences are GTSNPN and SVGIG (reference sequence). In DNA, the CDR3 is TGTGCCTGGAGTGTATACCCCCCACAGGGGCTAAGCTCCTACGAGCAGTACTTC. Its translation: CAWSVYPPQGLSSYEQYF.

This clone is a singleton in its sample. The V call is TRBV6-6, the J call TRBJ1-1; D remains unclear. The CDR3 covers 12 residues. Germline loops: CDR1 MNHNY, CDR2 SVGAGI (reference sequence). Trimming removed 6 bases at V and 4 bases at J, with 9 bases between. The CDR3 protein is CASRTAGTEAFF. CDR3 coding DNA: TGTGCCAGCAGGACGGCGGGCACTGAAGCTTTCTTT.

Here the CDR3 reads CASRQGTIVEQFF. The CDR3 DNA reads as TGTGCCAGTAGACAGGGAACGATCGTTGAGCAGTTCTTC. This chain joins TRBV19 and TRBJ2-1; the D gene is possibly TRBD1 (6 bases). The CDR3 totals 13 residues. Deletions cut 6 bases from V and 9 bases from J, with 15 bases between. Germline values: CDR1 LNHDA, CDR2 SQIVND (reference sequence).

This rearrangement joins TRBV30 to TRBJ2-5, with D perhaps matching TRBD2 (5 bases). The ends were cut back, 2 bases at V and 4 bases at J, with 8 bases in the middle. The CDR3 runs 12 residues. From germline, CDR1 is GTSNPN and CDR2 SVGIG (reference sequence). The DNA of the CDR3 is TGTGCCTGGAGTCGAGGGATAGAGACCCAGTACTTC. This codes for CAWSRGIETQYF.

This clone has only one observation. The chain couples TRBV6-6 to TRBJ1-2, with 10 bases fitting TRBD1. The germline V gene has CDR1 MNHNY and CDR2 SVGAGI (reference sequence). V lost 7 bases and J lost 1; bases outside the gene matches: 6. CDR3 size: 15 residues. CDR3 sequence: CASTGDRGLNYGYTF. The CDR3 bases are TGTGCCAGCACCGGGGACAGGGGACTTAACTATGGCTACACCTTC.

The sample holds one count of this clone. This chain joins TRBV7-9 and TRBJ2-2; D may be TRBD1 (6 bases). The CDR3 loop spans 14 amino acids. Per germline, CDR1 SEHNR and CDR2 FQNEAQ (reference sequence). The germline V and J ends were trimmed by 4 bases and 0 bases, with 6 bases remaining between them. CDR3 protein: CASSWTANTGELFF. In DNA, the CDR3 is TGTGCCAGCAGCTGGACAGCGAACACCGGGGAGCTGTTTTTT.

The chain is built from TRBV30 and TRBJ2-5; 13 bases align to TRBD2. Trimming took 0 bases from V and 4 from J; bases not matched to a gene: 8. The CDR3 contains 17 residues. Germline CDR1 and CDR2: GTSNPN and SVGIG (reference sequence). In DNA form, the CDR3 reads TGTGCCTGGAGTGTAGTAAGGACTAGCGGGAGCCTAGAGACCCAGTACTTC. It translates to CAWSVVRTSGSLETQYF.

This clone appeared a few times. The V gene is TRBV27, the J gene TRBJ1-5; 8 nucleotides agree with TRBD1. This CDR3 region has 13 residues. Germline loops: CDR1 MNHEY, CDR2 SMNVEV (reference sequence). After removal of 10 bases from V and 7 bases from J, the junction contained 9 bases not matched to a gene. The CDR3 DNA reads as TGTGCCACCGGACAGGGAGGTGGGCAGCCCCAGCATTTT. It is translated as CATGQGGGQPQHF.

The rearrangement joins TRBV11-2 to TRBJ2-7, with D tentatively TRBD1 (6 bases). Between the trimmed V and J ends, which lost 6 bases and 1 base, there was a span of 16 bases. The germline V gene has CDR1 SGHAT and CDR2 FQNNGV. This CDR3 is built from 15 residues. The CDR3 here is CASSHAPQGSYEQYF. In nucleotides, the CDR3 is TGTGCCAGCAGTCATGCCCCACAGGGATCCTACGAGCAGTACTTC.

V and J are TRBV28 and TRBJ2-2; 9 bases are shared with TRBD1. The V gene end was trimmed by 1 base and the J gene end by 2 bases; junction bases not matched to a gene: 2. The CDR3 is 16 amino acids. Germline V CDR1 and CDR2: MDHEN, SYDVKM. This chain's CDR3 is CASSLSGQGNTGELFF. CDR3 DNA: TGTGCCAGCAGTTTATCGGGACAGGGTAACACCGGGGAGCTGTTTTTT.

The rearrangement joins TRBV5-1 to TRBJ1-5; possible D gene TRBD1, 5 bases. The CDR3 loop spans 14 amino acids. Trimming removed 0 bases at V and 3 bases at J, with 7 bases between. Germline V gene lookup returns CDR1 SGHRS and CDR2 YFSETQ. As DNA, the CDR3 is TGCGCCAGCAGCTTGGGACAGATCAATCAGCCCCAGCATTTT. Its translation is CASSLGQINQPQHF.

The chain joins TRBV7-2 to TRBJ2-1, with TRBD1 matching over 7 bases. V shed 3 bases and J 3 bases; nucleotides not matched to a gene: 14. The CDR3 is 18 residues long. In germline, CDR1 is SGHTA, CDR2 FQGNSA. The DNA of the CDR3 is TGTGCCAGCAGCTTCTCCTTTACCGATGGGACAGTCTACAATGAGCAGTTCTTC. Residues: CASSFSFTDGTVYNEQFF.

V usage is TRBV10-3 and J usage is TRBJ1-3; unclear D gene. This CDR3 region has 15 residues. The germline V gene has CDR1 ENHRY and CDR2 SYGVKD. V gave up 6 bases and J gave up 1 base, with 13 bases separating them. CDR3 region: CAISAVVSSGNTIYF. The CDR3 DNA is TGTGCCATCAGCGCGGTCGTGTCGTCTGGAAACACCATATATTTT.

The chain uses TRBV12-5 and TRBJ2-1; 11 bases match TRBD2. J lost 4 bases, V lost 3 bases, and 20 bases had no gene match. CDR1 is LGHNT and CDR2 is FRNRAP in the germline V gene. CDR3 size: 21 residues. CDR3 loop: CASGLTTRGLAGNLPYNEQFF. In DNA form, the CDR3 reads TGTGCTAGTGGTTTAACCACGAGAGGACTAGCGGGCAACTTGCCGTACAATGAGCAGTTCTTC.

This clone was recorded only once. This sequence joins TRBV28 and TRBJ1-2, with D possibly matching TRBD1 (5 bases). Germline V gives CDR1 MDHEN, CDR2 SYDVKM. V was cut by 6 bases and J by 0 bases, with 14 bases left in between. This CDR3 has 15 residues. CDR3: CASSLTALPNYGYTF. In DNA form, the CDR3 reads TGTGCCAGCAGCTTGACAGCTCTTCCTAACTATGGCTACACCTTC.

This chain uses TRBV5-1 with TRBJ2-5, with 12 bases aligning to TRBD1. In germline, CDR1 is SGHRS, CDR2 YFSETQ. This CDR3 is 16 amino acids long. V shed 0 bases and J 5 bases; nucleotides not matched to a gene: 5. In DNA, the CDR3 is TGCGCCAGCAGCTTGGGCGGGACAGGGGGCCAGGAGACCCAGTACTTC. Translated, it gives CASSLGGTGGQETQYF. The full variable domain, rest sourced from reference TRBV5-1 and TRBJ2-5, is KAGVTQTPRYLIKTRGQQVTLSCSPISGHRSVSWYQQTPGQGLQFLFEYFSETQRNKGNFPGRFSGRQFSNSRSEMNVSTLELGDSALYLCASSLGGTGGQETQYFGPGTRLLVL.

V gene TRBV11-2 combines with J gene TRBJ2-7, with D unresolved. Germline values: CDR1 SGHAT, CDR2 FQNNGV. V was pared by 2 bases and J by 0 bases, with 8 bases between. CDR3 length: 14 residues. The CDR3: CASSLSRLSYEQYF. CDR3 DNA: TGTGCCAGCAGCTTAAGCAGGCTCTCCTACGAGCAGTACTTC.

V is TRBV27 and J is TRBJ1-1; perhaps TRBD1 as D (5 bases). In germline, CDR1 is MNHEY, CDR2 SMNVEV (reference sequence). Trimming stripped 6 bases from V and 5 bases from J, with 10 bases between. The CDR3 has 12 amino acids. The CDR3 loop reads CASRGQGTEAFF. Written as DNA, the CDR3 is TGTGCCAGCAGAGGGCAGGGTACTGAAGCTTTCTTT.

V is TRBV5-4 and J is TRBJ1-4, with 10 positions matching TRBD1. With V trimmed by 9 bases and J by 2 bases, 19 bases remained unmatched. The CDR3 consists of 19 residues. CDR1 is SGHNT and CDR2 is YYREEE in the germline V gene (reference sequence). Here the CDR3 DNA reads TGTGCCACAAAGCCTTTGCGCGGGACAGGGGACGGCACTAATGAAAAACTGTTTTTT. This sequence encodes CATKPLRGTGDGTNEKLFF.

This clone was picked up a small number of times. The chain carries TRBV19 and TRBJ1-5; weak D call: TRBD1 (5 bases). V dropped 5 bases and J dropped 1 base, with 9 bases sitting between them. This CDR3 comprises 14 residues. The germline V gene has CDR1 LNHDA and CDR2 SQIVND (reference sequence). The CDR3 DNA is TGTGCCAGTAGTGGGTCAGGGAGCAATCAGCCCCAGCATTTT. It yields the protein CASSGSGSNQPQHF. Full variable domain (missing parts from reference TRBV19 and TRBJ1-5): DGGITQSPKYLFRKEGQNVTLSCEQNLNHDAMYWYRQDPGQGLRLIYYSQIVNDFQKGDIAEGYSVSREKKESFPLTVTSAQKNPTAFYLCASSGSGSNQPQHFGDGTRLSIL.

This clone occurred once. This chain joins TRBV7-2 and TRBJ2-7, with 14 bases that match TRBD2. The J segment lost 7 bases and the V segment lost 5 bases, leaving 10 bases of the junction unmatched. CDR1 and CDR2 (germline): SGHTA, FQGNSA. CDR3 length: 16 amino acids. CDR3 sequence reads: CASSRGLAGEVKEQYF. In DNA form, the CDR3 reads TGTGCCAGCAGCCGGGGACTAGCGGGAGAGGTGAAGGAGCAGTACTTC.

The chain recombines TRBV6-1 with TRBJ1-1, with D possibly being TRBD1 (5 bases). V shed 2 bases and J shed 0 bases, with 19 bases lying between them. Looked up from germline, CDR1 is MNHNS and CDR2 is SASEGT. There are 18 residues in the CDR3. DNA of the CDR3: TGTGCCAGCAGTGAATTAACCCCTCGACAGACCATGAACACTGAAGCTTTCTTT. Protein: CASSELTPRQTMNTEAFF.

In nucleotides, the CDR3 is TGTGCCAGCAGCTCACAGACCGGGGCCAACGTCCTGACTTTC. Protein sequence: CASSSQTGANVLTF. The chain is built from TRBV7-3 and TRBJ2-6; no definite D call. The V end lost 4 bases, the J end lost 4 bases, and 8 bases lay between the germline ends. The CDR3 has 14 amino acids. CDR1 is SGHTA, CDR2 FQGTGA, per germline. Using reference TRBV7-3 and TRBJ2-6 for the parts outside the CDR3, the full variable domain is GAGVSQTPSNKVTEKGKYVELRCDPISGHTALYWYRQSLGQGPEFLIYFQGTGAADDSGLPNDRFFAVRPEGSVSTLKIQRTERGDSAVYLCASSSQTGANVLTFGAGSRLTVL.

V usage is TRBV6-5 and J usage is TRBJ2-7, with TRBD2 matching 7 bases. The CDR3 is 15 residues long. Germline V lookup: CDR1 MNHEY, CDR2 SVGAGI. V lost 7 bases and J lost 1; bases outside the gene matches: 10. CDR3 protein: CASTQDWGGSYEQYF. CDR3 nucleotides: TGTGCCAGCACCCAAGACTGGGGGGGTTCCTACGAGCAGTACTTC.

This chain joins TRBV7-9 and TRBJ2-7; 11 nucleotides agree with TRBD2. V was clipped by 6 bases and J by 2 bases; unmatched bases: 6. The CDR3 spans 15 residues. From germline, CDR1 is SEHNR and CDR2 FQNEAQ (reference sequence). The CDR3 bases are TGTGCCAGCAGGTCGACTAGCGGGGTCCCCTACGAGCAGTACTTC. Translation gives CASRSTSGVPYEQYF.